These T cell receptor beta chains were read from a single sample in a study of T cell responses to AZD1222 COVID-19 vaccine. Data came from immunoSEQ multiplex PCR; TCRdb stores just in-frame clones and leaves some out. This sample has 120,000 to 150,000 clones, with around 88% found just once. The sequences come from peripheral blood, collected on day 0 of AZD1222 vaccination. The receptor set was obtained from an adult in good health. CDR3s include the opening cysteine and the closing phenylalanine or tryptophan. The order of the fields is CDR3 length, V gene, clone size, J gene, D gene, CDR3 protein, CDR3 DNA. D genes are given only for firm matches. Rows may omit the clone size; those that give it use once, few, many or a size class.

14	TRBV9	once	TRBJ1-3	TRBD1	CASSGGQPGNTIYF	TGTGCCAGCAGCGGGGGACAGCCTGGAAACACCATATATTTT
15	TRBV6-1	-	TRBJ2-4	TRBD2	CASSERERERNIQYF	TGTGCCAGCAGTGAACGCGAGCGGGAACGAAACATTCAGTACTTC
14	TRBV7-9	once	TRBJ2-7	-	CASSLAASTYEQYF	TGTGCCAGCAGCTTAGCGGCTAGTACCTACGAGCAGTACTTC
14	TRBV14	-	TRBJ2-5	-	CASSHLVGPRAQYF	TGTGCCAGCAGCCACCTGGTCGGTCCTAGGGCCCAGTACTTC
15	TRBV27	-	TRBJ2-2	-	CASSFWAGNTGELFF	TGTGCCAGCAGTTTCTGGGCGGGGAACACCGGGGAGCTGTTTTTT
16	TRBV12-1	-	TRBJ2-7	-	CASSFRAVGNTYEQYF	TGTGCCAGCAGCTTTAGGGCGGTAGGTAACACCTACGAGCAGTACTTC
16	TRBV19	-	TRBJ2-2	-	CASRFGKVANTGELFF	TGTGCCAGTAGGTTTGGAAAGGTCGCGAACACCGGGGAGCTGTTTTTT
15	TRBV6-5	-	TRBJ1-6	-	CASSYDTRADSPLHF	TGTGCCAGCAGTTACGATACCCGAGCCGATTCACCCCTCCACTTT
14	TRBV7-2	-	TRBJ1-5	TRBD1	CASSSTGGSQPQHF	TGTGCCAGCAGCTCGACAGGGGGAAGTCAGCCCCAGCATTTT
13	TRBV6-4	-	TRBJ2-3	-	CASSERGTDTQYF	TGTGCCAGCAGTGAACGGGGGACAGATACGCAGTATTTT
14	TRBV7-3	-	TRBJ1-1	-	CASSLGPGNTEAFF	TGTGCCAGCAGCTTAGGCCCAGGGAACACTGAAGCTTTCTTT
15	TRBV2	-	TRBJ1-5	-	CASSERGERNQPQHF	TGTGCCAGCAGTGAACGTGGGGAACGCAATCAGCCCCAGCATTTT
15	TRBV7-2	-	TRBJ2-1	TRBD2	CASSLVRGGYNEQFF	TGTGCCAGCAGCTTAGTTCGGGGAGGGTACAATGAGCAGTTCTTC
13	TRBV27	-	TRBJ2-1	TRBD1	CASRGQGYNEQFF	TGTGCCAGCAGGGGACAGGGCTACAATGAGCAGTTCTTC
19	TRBV4-1	-	TRBJ1-6	TRBD1	CASSQEGSTGQFYNSPLHF	TGCGCCAGCAGCCAAGAAGGATCGACGGGACAGTTCTATAATTCACCCCTCCACTTT
13	TRBV27	once	TRBJ1-3	-	CASSLWPGNTIYF	TGTGCCAGCAGTTTATGGCCGGGAAACACCATATATTTT
15	TRBV20-1	once	TRBJ2-3	-	CSASPPTTVTDTQYF	TGCAGTGCTAGTCCTCCGACAACCGTCACAGATACGCAGTATTTT
13	TRBV12-3/TRBV12-4	-	TRBJ1-2	-	CASSFKRVGGYTF	TGTGCCAGCAGTTTTAAGAGGGTTGGTGGCTACACCTTC
15	TRBV7-3	-	TRBJ1-1	TRBD1	CASSSWTGRIAEAFF	TGTGCCAGCAGCTCCTGGACAGGGAGGATCGCTGAAGCTTTCTTT
16	TRBV7-3	-	TRBJ1-1	TRBD1	CASSFIRGRKNTEAFF	TGTGCCAGCAGCTTTATCAGGGGGCGGAAGAACACTGAAGCTTTCTTT
15	TRBV27	-	TRBJ2-5	-	CASSSIRYSAKTQYF	TGTGCCAGCAGTTCAATAAGATACTCGGCGAAGACCCAGTACTTC
16	TRBV10-3	-	TRBJ2-7	-	CAISTNPQGSSYEQYF	TGTGCCATCAGTACGAACCCACAGGGTTCCTCCTACGAGCAGTACTTC
13	TRBV25-1	-	TRBJ2-3	-	CASSVRHTDTQYF	TGTGCCAGCAGTGTTCGGCACACAGATACGCAGTATTTT
12	TRBV6-5	-	TRBJ2-1	-	CASSYSGNEQFF	TGTGCCAGCAGTTACTCAGGCAATGAGCAGTTCTTC
16	TRBV11-1	few	TRBJ2-3	-	CASSLELTGGTNTQYF	TGTGCCAGCAGCTTAGAACTGACAGGCGGAACCAATACGCAGTATTTT
19	TRBV4-3	-	TRBJ1-1	TRBD1	CASSQLTPGTGGSFTEAFF	TGCGCCAGCAGCCAACTTACTCCCGGGACAGGGGGTTCGTTCACTGAAGCTTTCTTT
14	TRBV6-2/TRBV6-3	-	TRBJ2-2	-	CASSPLGGVGELFF	TGTGCCAGCAGTCCCCTAGGCGGCGTCGGGGAGCTGTTTTTT
13	TRBV11-1	-	TRBJ1-1	-	CASSLKENTEAFF	TGTGCCAGCAGCTTAAAGGAGAACACTGAAGCTTTCTTT